This passage covers 13 T cell receptor beta chains from one sample sequenced in a study of blood T cell repertoires in COVID-19. Produced via immunoSEQ multiplex PCR; TCRdb's table is partial and in-frame only. The table records over 350,000 clones, roughly 90% of them present only once. The sequencing sample was made of peripheral blood. Receptor source: a woman aged 25 to 45 with active or convalescent COVID-19.

CDR3 loop: CASHFASGGALETQYF. CDR3 sequence (DNA): TGTGCCAGCCACTTCGCTAGCGGGGGGGCCCTGGAGACCCAGTACTTC. This chain links TRBV5-4 with TRBJ2-5, with 12 bases aligning to TRBD2. The germline V gene has CDR1 SGHNT and CDR2 YYREEE (reference sequence). The CDR3 runs 16 residues. The junction had 12 bases not matched to a gene; V was cut back by 7 bases and J by 5 bases.

This clone came up a few times. The V call is TRBV19, the J call TRBJ2-2, with TRBD2 identical over 7 bases. The trim removed 3 bases at V and 3 bases at J, leaving 1 base unmatched. The germline V gene has CDR1 LNHDA and CDR2 SQIVND (reference sequence). This CDR3 spans 14 amino acids. This CDR3 is CASSMGGYTGELFF. The DNA of the CDR3 is TGTGCCAGTAGTATGGGGGGGTACACCGGGGAGCTGTTTTTT.

The CDR3 reads CASSPRATNEKLFF. The CDR3 bases are TGTGCCAGCAGCCCGCGTGCAACTAATGAAAAACTGTTTTTT. The rearrangement uses TRBV7-2 and TRBJ1-4; D not resolved. Trimming shortened V by 5 bases and J by 0 bases, and 7 bases separated the two germline ends. This CDR3 has 14 residues. CDR1 is SGHTA and CDR2 is FQGNSA in the germline V gene.

With regard to this clone: Other nucleotide sequences in the sample specify the same CDR3. The chain joins TRBV18 to TRBJ1-5; maybe TRBD1 (5 bases). The V and J ends lost 0 bases and 2 bases respectively, with 8 bases between them. Germline CDR1 reads KGHSH; CDR2 reads LQKENI. This CDR3 has 15 amino acids. CDR3 DNA: TGTGCCAGCTCACCACCGGGAGGGGGCAATCAGCCCCAGCATTTT. It translates to CASSPPGGGNQPQHF.

The gene calls are TRBV7-8 and TRBJ1-5, with a weak D call TRBD1 (6 bases). CDR3 length: 14 amino acids. Trimming cost V 6 bases and J 5 bases, with 14 bases left between them. Germline V gene lookup returns CDR1 SGHVS and CDR2 FQNEAQ. The CDR3, as DNA: TGTGCCAGCAGGAGTCGACAGGACGATCAGCCCCAGCATTTT. Translation: CASRSRQDDQPQHF.

This chain joins TRBV6-1 and TRBJ1-5; TRBD1 agrees at 10 bases. V lost 1 base to trimming and J lost 2 bases; unmatched junction nucleotides: 8. CDR3 length: 18 residues. The germline CDR1 and CDR2 sequences are MNHNS and SASEGT. DNA of the CDR3: TGTGCCAGCAGTGAAGATGGGACAGGGGTTTACGGCAATCAGCCCCAGCATTTT. Amino acids: CASSEDGTGVYGNQPQHF.

The chain has TRBV21-1 and TRBJ2-7; the D call of TRBD1 is as the table states it, not checked on the DNA. TRBV21-1 is noted as a pseudogene. The CDR3 has 14 residues. The CDR3 sequence: CASSSGTPSYEQYF. In nucleotides, the CDR3 is TGTGCCAGCAGCTCCGGGACACCGTCCTACGAGCAGTACTTC.

The chain combines TRBV27 with TRBJ2-1; 10 nucleotides match TRBD2. The J segment lost 8 bases and the V segment lost 0 bases, leaving 4 bases of the junction unmatched. The germline V gene encodes CDR1 MNHEY and CDR2 SMNVEV (reference sequence). The CDR3 spans 15 residues. The CDR3 coding sequence is TGTGCCAGCAGTTTATCTAGCGGGAGGTTCTATGAGCAGTTCTTC. Its protein is CASSLSSGRFYEQFF.

This chain uses TRBV4-2 with TRBJ2-7, with TRBD2 identical over 12 bases. The V gene's germline CDR1 is LGHNA and CDR2 YNFKEQ. This CDR3 has 21 amino acids. After removal of 0 bases from V and 5 bases from J, the junction contained 20 bases not matched to a gene. CDR3 sequence (DNA): TGTGCCAGCAGCCAAGATAGCCGCGCTAGCGGGGGGGCCTCTTGGGGCCACGAGCAGTACTTC. Protein: CASSQDSRASGGASWGHEQYF.

The chain recombines TRBV10-2 with TRBJ2-3; D possibly corresponds to TRBD1 (6 bases). The CDR3 is 14 residues long. The germline V gene has CDR1 WSHSY and CDR2 SAAADI. Trimming removed 6 bases from V and 2 bases from J, with 12 bases in between. Written as DNA, the CDR3 is TGCGCCAGCAGCCAGGGGAAAACCACAGATACGCAGTATTTT. It encodes CASSQGKTTDTQYF.

The rearrangement uses TRBV6-5 and TRBJ1-5; 9 nucleotides match TRBD1. The CDR3 covers 14 residues. J gave up 11 bases and V 6 bases, and 11 bases lay outside the gene matches. CDR1 is MNHEY, CDR2 SVGAGI, per germline. The CDR3 loop is CASSPRDRAEAQHF. The CDR3 DNA reads as TGTGCCAGCAGCCCCCGGGACAGGGCTGAGGCCCAGCATTTT.

V gene TRBV29-1 combines with J gene TRBJ1-5; D is unresolved. The germline CDR1 and CDR2 sequences are SQVTM and ANQGSEA. This CDR3 has 13 residues. V dropped 6 bases and J dropped 0 bases, with 9 bases sitting between them. Here the CDR3 reads CSVQENSNQPQHF. The CDR3 nucleotides are TGCAGCGTCCAGGAAAATAGCAATCAGCCCCAGCATTTT.

The chain couples TRBV3-1 (or the pseudogene TRBV3-2) to TRBJ1-1, with D possibly being TRBD1 (6 bases). The CDR3 totals 19 residues. V was clipped by 1 base and J by 4 bases, with 25 bases between them. Germline V gene sequence: CDR1 LGHDT, CDR2 YNNKEL (reference sequence). In DNA, the CDR3 is TGTGCCAGCAGCCAAGTGATGGGGGGGCCGCCCAAAGGGGGCACTGAAGCTTTCTTT. Translation: CASSQVMGGPPKGGTEAFF.